The 6 T cell receptor beta chains listed next were all sequenced from one sample in a study of shared clonotypes between healthy human individuals. Terminally differentiated effector memory CD45RA+ cells were excluded by CCR7 positive selection of CD45RO-negative cells. Measured with immunoSEQ multiplex PCR; TCRdb has only the in-frame clones, and not every one. The table records around 1.9 million clones, around 93% of them present only once. The sequenced sample consisted of naive CD8+ T cells from PBMCs. The receptors shown here come from a man between 18 and 29 years old in good health. Some clones in this sample may be carry-over from other donors' samples.

The gene calls are TRBV13 and TRBJ2-3; 8 bases are a match to TRBD1. The CDR3 length is 16 residues. Losses at the gene ends were 8 bases for V and 2 bases for J; bases not matched to a gene: 12. CDR1 is PRHDT, CDR2 FYEKMQ, per germline (reference sequence). CDR3 loop: CASVAGGALHTDTQYF. The CDR3 DNA is TGTGCCAGCGTAGCAGGGGGCGCACTCCACACAGATACGCAGTATTTT.

This chain links TRBV6-5 with TRBJ2-7, with D perhaps TRBD2 (5 bases). The CDR3 totals 15 residues. Trimming shortened V by 2 bases and J by 3 bases, and 14 bases separated the two germline ends. Germline V gene data show CDR1 as MNHEY and CDR2 as SVGAGI. DNA for the CDR3: TGTGCCAGCAGTTACGCCACGAGGGAAAACTACGAGCAGTACTTC. Amino acid sequence: CASSYATRENYEQYF.

The gene calls are TRBV27 and TRBJ2-7; TRBD1 might be the D (5 bases). Germline V gives CDR1 MNHEY, CDR2 SMNVEV (reference sequence). This CDR3 spans 15 amino acids. The V and J ends lost 3 bases and 3 bases respectively, with 15 bases between them. Here the CDR3 reads CASSFLGPVGYEQYF. DNA for the CDR3: TGTGCCAGCAGTTTTTTGGGGCCGGTCGGCTACGAGCAGTACTTC.

This chain links TRBV7-9 with TRBJ2-7; 7 positions agree with TRBD2. The CDR3 has 13 amino acids. Per the germline V gene, CDR1 is SEHNR and CDR2 is FQNEAQ (reference sequence). V trimming: 5 bases; J trimming: 5 bases; junction bases outside the gene matches: 6. CDR3 sequence (DNA): TGTGCCAGCAGCCACGGGAGGAGGGACGAGCAGTACTTC. It specifies CASSHGRRDEQYF.

This sequence joins TRBV13 and TRBJ2-1; 8 nucleotides match TRBD1. CDR3 length: 14 amino acids. Unmatched junction bases numbered 2, after V lost 1 base and J lost 6 bases. From germline, CDR1 is PRHDT and CDR2 FYEKMQ (reference sequence). The CDR3 loop reads CASSLVGQGNEQFF. For the CDR3, the DNA is TGTGCCAGCAGCTTAGTAGGACAGGGCAATGAGCAGTTCTTC.

The chain uses TRBV19 and TRBJ1-1; 8 bases line up with TRBD1. Germline values: CDR1 LNHDA, CDR2 SQIVND (reference sequence). V lost 5 bases, J lost 1 base, and 6 bases stayed unmatched. The CDR3 extends over 15 amino acids. The CDR3 spells CASSPPGGTNTEAFF. DNA of the CDR3: TGTGCCAGTAGTCCCCCAGGGGGCACGAACACTGAAGCTTTCTTT. The entire variable domain, with the rest obtained from reference TRBV19 and TRBJ1-1, is as follows: DGGITQSPKYLFRKEGQNVTLSCEQNLNHDAMYWYRQDPGQGLRLIYYSQIVNDFQKGDIAEGYSVSREKKESFPLTVTSAQKNPTAFYLCASSPPGGTNTEAFFGQGTRLTVV.